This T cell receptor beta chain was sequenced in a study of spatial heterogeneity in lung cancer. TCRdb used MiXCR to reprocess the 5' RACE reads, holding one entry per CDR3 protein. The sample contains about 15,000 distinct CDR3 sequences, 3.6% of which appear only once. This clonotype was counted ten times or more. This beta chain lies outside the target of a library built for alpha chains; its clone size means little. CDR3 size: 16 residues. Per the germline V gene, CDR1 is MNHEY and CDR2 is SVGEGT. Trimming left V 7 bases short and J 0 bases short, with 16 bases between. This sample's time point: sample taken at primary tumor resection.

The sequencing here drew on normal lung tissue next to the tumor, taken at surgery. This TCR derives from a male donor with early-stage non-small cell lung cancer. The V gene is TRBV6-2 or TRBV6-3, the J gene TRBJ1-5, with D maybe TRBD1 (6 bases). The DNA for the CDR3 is TGTGCCAGCAACATACAGGGCTCAAATAGCAATCAGCCCCAGCATTTT. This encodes CASNIQGSNSNQPQHF.